Included here is one T cell receptor beta chain sequence, with context. The sample's treatment: 19 received Ad26.COV2.S at low or high dose, single or two shots; 5 received placebo; per-sample allocation not given. On day 63 after the first injection, vaccine and placebo recipients gave samples. This CDR3 spans 13 amino acids. From germline, CDR1 is MDHEN and CDR2 SYDVKM. With V trimmed by 10 bases and J by 3 bases, 5 bases remained unmatched. The data were obtained in a study of Ad26.COV2.S vaccination and SARS-CoV-2 variants. Some clones are missing from TCRdb's copy, which holds only in-frame ones; the method was immunoSEQ multiplex PCR. The repertoire has about 330,000 clones, 90% of them found once; the top ten carry 5.5%.

This TCR was sampled from a person between 18 and 59 years old who received the Ad26.COV2.S COVID-19 vaccine or a placebo. The sample consisted of peripheral blood, taken in a trial of Ad26.COV2.S vaccine versus placebo. The chain links TRBV28 to TRBJ1-5; 8 nucleotides line up with TRBD1. The CDR3 DNA reads TGTGCCAACGGACAGGGTAACAATCAGCCCCAGCATTTT. Its protein is CANGQGNNQPQHF. The full variable domain, its missing parts supplied by reference TRBV28 and TRBJ1-5, is DVKVTQSSRYLVKRTGEKVFLECVQDMDHENMFWYRQDPGLGLRLIYFSYDVKMKEKGDIPEGYSVSREKKERFSLILESASTNQTSMYLCANGQGNNQPQHFGDGTRLSIL.